This TCR beta chain emerged from a study of molecular identifiers for immune sequencing clone quantification (dated by TCRdb to 2016 to 2019). With regard to the full study: For a replicate experiment, the RNA from either approximately 20,000 or 100,000 naive CD8 T cells was divided into five aliquots, and four of those aliquots went on to sequencing. This methods study used CD8 T cells to benchmark TCR RNA copy counting and molecular-identifier clustering-based TCR repertoire sequencing (MIDCIRS). Study-wide findings and limitations: A single cell's worth of spiked-in Jurkat TCR RNA was reported detectable even among one million naive CD8 T cells. In CMV-specific effector cells, over 99% of molecules were held by clones above 20 RNA copies, whereas under 1% of molecules were held by such clones in naive cells. Modeling indicated about 3 TCR RNA copies recovered per cell, compared with about 9.7 by digital PCR, which implies a capture efficiency of about 31%. When barcode sub-clustering was not used, chimeric consensus sequences inflated TCR diversity, with chimeras reaching as high as 47%. Highly expanded clone sizes could be underestimated if identical TCR molecules share a barcode.

Including the terminal cysteine and phenylalanine, the CDR3 comprises 14 residues. Kept here is only the CDR3 DNA, which spans 42 bases and is read in frame from base 1. The trim is 4 bases for V and 0 bases for J, with a gap of 9 bases between the germline ends. CDR1 SNHLY and CDR2 FYNNEI are derived from the germline V gene. Naive CD8 T cells were FACS-sorted as CD8+CD4-CCR7+CD45RA+ on a BD FACSAria II into RLT Plus buffer. For a sensitivity comparison, a portion of naive CD8 T cell RNA was divided equally between MIDCIRS and a Smart-seq2-style 5'RACE protocol. Enrichment of CD8 T cells was performed with RosetteSep CD8+ T Cell Enrichment Cocktail and Ficoll-Paque, after which ACK red cell lysis was carried out. Turning to this clonotype: There is no known antigen for this receptor. Base qualities are missing; no much larger clone stands one base away.

The library was generated by PCR. Sequencing was carried out with an Illumina MiSeq. The Qiagen AllPrep DNA/RNA kit was used to purify total RNA. Reads from multiple sequencing runs of the same library were pooled before analysis. As for how the authors treated the data: Reads were retained only if the reads had an exact TCR constant sequence, and the retained reads were trimmed to 150 nt and grouped according to their 12-nt molecular barcodes. Reads inside each barcode group were sub-clustered using a 15% Levenshtein threshold, and a quality-weighted consensus sequence was constructed for each RNA molecule. Non-functional sequences were removed, as were lower-count sequences one edit away from another. On the basis of fitting two negative binomial distributions, barcode sub-clusters with fewer than 20% of the maximum read count were discarded. The public reads were run again by TCRdb, first through fastp at Q25 and then through MiXCR, and only productive beta chains were kept. When rows share a CDR3 protein, they turn into one entry using the most common DNA and genes. None of the V and J calls come from the authors' own analysis; TCRdb made them. Recorded for this sample are about 36,000 distinct CDR3 sequences; less than 20% of them occurred a single time. Clones ranked in the top ten supply about 6.9% of the sample.

Input material: naive CD8+ T cells from blood, with Jurkat cell RNA spiked in. This specimen's cell subset or site label, interpreted: FACS-sorted CD8+CD4-CCR7+CD45RA+ naive T cells. The rearranged segments are TRBV2 and TRBJ1-1; the D region possibly corresponds to TRBD1 (6 bases align). The receptor was isolated from a human donor in good health. Some libraries in this study had Jurkat cell RNA spiked in. The DNA reads as follows: TGTGCCAGCAGTGTCGGACAGATGAACACTGAAGCTTTCTTT. This yields the protein CASSVGQMNTEAFF.